Below are 7 T cell receptor beta chains sequenced from a single sample in a study of T cell responses to AZD1222 COVID-19 vaccine. Sequencing was performed with immunoSEQ multiplex PCR; in TCRdb, only in-frame clones are kept and a portion is missing. The table records about 75,000 clones, approximately 88% of them present only once. Sequenced here: peripheral blood, sampled 28 days after the second dose of the MenACWY control vaccine. These receptors were obtained from an adult who received the MenACWY meningococcal vaccine as a control.

The chain is built from TRBV5-1 and TRBJ1-4; D is possibly TRBD1 (6 bases). Germline lookup yields CDR1 SGHRS and CDR2 YFSETQ. This CDR3 contains 15 residues. Trimming took 4 bases from V and 1 from J, leaving 11 bases between them. CDR3 nucleotides: TGCGCCAGCAGCGCCGCGGACAGAACTAATGAAAAACTGTTTTTT. Translating it yields CASSAADRTNEKLFF. The full variable domain, in which reference TRBV5-1 and TRBJ1-4 provide the parts outside the CDR3, is KAGVTQTPRYLIKTRGQQVTLSCSPISGHRSVSWYQQTPGQGLQFLFEYFSETQRNKGNFPGRFSGRQFSNSRSEMNVSTLELGDSALYLCASSAADRTNEKLFFGSGTQLSVL.

This clone was seen a handful of times. The gene calls are TRBV14 and TRBJ1-5; D gene uncertain. In germline, CDR1 is SGHDN, CDR2 FVKESK. The length of the CDR3 is 13 residues. Trimming cost V 1 base and J 11 bases, with 12 bases left between them. DNA of the CDR3: TGTGCCAGCAGCCAAGGTACGACAACGACCCAGCATTTT. Translating gives CASSQGTTTTQHF.

This chain joins TRBV19 and TRBJ1-2; TRBD1 agrees at 7 bases. From germline, CDR1 is LNHDA and CDR2 SQIVND (reference sequence). CDR3 size: 16 residues. V lost 4 bases, J lost 4 bases, and 12 bases stayed unmatched. CDR3 in amino acids: CASSTSRQGGSYGYTF. Here the CDR3 DNA reads TGTGCCAGTAGTACCAGCCGACAGGGTGGGTCCTATGGCTACACCTTC.

The gene calls are TRBV18 and TRBJ1-2; possible D gene TRBD1, 5 bases. V shed 3 bases and J shed 0 bases, with 17 bases lying between them. The germline gives CDR1 KGHSH, CDR2 LQKENI. The CDR3 runs 17 residues. The CDR3 region is CASSPSPGTATNYGYTF. The CDR3 DNA reads as TGTGCCAGCTCACCTTCTCCCGGGACTGCCACTAACTATGGCTACACCTTC.

The CDR3 DNA follows: TGTGCCACCAGCAGAGGAACAGCAAGAGATTCACCCCTCCACTTT. Amino acids: CATSRGTARDSPLHF. This chain joins TRBV15 and TRBJ1-6; D is unresolved. The CDR3 spans 15 residues. Germline V CDR1 and CDR2: LNHNV, YYDKDF (reference sequence). Trimming stripped 1 base from V and 8 bases from J, with 12 bases between. The variable domain in full, completed from reference TRBV15 and TRBJ1-6, reads DAMVIQNPRYQVTQFGKPVTLSCSQTLNHNVMYWYQQKSSQAPKLLFHYYDKDFNNEADTPDNFQSRRPNTSFCFLDIRSPGLGDTAMYLCATSRGTARDSPLHFGNGTRLTVT.

The chain carries TRBV2 and TRBJ2-1, with 9 bases fitting TRBD1. The ends lost 4 bases at V and 8 bases at J; junction bases unmatched: 12. Germline CDR1 and CDR2: SNHLY and FYNNEI. The CDR3 extends over 16 amino acids. CDR3 loop: CASSVNRQGVADEQFF. CDR3 bases: TGTGCCAGCAGTGTCAATCGACAGGGGGTGGCCGATGAGCAGTTCTTC.

The V gene is TRBV4-2, the J gene TRBJ2-3; D possibly matches TRBD1 or TRBD2 (5 bases each). Trimming removed 3 bases at V and 5 bases at J, with 24 bases between. Germline CDR1 and CDR2: LGHNA and YNFKEQ. This CDR3 contains 18 residues. The CDR3 sequence is CASSQDESLRGRGDTQYF. The CDR3 bases are TGTGCCAGCAGCCAGGATGAGTCGCTGAGGGGACGGGGAGATACGCAGTATTTT.